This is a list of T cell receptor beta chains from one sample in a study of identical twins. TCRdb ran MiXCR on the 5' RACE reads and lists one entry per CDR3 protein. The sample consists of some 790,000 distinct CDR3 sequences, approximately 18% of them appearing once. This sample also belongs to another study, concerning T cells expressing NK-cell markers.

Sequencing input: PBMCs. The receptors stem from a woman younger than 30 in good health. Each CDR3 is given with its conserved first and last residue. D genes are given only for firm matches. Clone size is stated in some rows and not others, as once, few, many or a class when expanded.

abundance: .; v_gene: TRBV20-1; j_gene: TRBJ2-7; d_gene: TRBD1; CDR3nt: TGCAGTGCAAAAACAGGGGGCACCTACGAGCAGTACTTC; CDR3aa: CSAKTGGTYEQYF
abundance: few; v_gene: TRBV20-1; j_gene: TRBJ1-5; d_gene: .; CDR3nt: TGCAGTGCTAGTCGTTCGGGGGTCCAGCCCCAGCATTTT; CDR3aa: CSASRSGVQPQHF
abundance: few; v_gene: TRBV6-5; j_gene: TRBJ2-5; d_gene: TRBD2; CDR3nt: TGTGCCAGCAGTTCGACCGCCGGGACTAAGGAGACCCAGTACTTC; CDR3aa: CASSSTAGTKETQYF
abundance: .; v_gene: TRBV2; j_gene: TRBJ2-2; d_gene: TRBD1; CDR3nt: TGTGCCAGCAGAGCCGGGACAGGGGATGCCGGGGAGCTGTTTTTT; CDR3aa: CASRAGTGDAGELFF
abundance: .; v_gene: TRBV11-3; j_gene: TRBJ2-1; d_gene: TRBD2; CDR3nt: TGTGCCAGCAGCTTCCCTAGCGGGGGGTGGGATGAGCAGTTCTTC; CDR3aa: CASSFPSGGWDEQFF
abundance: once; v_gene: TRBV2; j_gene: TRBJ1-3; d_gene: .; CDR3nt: TGTGCCAGCAGTACCGCGGGCTCTGGAAACACCATATATTTT; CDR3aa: CASSTAGSGNTIYF
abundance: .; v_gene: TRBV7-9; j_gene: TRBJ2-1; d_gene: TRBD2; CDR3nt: TGTGCCAGCAGCTTAGCCCCTAGCGGGGGGGCTCATGAGCAGTTCTTC; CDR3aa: CASSLAPSGGAHEQFF
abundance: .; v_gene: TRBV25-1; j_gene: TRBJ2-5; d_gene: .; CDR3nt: TGTGCCAGCAGTGAGCCCCAAGAGACCCAGTACTTC; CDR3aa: CASSEPQETQYF
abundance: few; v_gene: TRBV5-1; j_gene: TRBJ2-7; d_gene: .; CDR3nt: TGCGCCAGCAGCTCCGCTACAGGGTTCCACGAGCAGTACTTC; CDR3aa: CASSSATGFHEQYF
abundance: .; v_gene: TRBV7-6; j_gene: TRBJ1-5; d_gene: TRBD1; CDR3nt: TGTGCCAGCAGCGTGACAGGGGGCGGCCAGCCCCAGCATTTT; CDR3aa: CASSVTGGGQPQHF
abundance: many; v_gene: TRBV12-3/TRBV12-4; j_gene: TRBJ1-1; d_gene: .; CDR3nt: TGTGCCAGCAGTTCCAGGGTAAGGGCTTTCTTT; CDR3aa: CASSSRVRAFF
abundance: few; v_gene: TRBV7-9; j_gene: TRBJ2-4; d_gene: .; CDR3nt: TGTGCCAGCAGCTCGTCCCGAGGACTCCCTCGGGGAAACATTCAGTACTTC; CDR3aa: CASSSSRGLPRGNIQYF
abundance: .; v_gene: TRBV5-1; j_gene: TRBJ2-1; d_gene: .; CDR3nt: TGCGCCAGCAGCTTGGATAATGGTAAAATCAATGAGCAGTTCTTC; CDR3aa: CASSLDNGKINEQFF
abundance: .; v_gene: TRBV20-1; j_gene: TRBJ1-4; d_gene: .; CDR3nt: TGCAGTGCTAGCAGGGCGGATAATGAAAAACTGTTTTTT; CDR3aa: CSASRADNEKLFF
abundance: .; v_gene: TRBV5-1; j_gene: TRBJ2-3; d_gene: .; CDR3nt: TGCGCCAGCAGCTTGGTGACGGACACAGATACGCAGTATTTT; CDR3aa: CASSLVTDTDTQYF
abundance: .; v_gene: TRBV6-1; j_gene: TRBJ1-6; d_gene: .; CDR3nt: TGTGCCAGCAGCAATCGGAATAATTCACCCCTCCACTTT; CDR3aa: CASSNRNNSPLHF
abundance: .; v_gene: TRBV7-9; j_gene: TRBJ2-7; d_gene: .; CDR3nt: TGTGCCAGCAGCCCCATATCCCAGGGGATAGCCTACGAGCAGTACTTC; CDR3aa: CASSPISQGIAYEQYF
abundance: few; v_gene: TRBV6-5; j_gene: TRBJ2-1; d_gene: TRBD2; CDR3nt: TGTGCCAGCAGTTACTCGCGGGAGGGCTACAATGAGCAGTTCTTC; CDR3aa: CASSYSREGYNEQFF
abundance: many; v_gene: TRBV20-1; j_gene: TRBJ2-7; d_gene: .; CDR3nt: TGCAGTGCGGCCTACCTGATGGAGCAGTACTTC; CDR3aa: CSAAYLMEQYF
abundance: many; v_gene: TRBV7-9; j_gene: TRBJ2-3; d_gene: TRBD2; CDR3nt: TGTGCCAGCAGTCGACTAGCGGGGGTCACAGATACGCAGTATTTT; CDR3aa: CASSRLAGVTDTQYF